These 5 T cell receptor beta chains share one sample of origin, sequenced in a study of CD4 T cell repertoires in COVID-19. No culture step preceded sequencing of the ex vivo isolated memory T cells. Repertoires were generated with immunoSEQ multiplex PCR, while TCRdb's copy carries only in-frame clones and drops some. Here the sample spans thousands of clones, around 84% being singletons. The sequenced sample was effector memory CD4+ T cells from blood, obtained before the COVID-19 pandemic. These receptors were taken from a human donor who had COVID-19.

The chain joins TRBV14 to TRBJ2-1; TRBD2 matches 9 bases. V dropped 6 bases and J dropped 7; count of bases not matched to a gene: 7. The germline gives CDR1 SGHDN, CDR2 FVKESK. The CDR3 sequence is 14 residues long. The CDR3 reads CASRQSGGSNEQFF. The CDR3 bases are TGTGCCAGCAGGCAAAGCGGGGGGTCAAATGAGCAGTTCTTC.

The chain recombines TRBV5-1 with TRBJ2-7, with TRBD1 matching over 8 bases. Germline V gene lookup returns CDR1 SGHRS and CDR2 YFSETQ. The CDR3 extends over 16 amino acids. Trimming at V came to 0 bases and at J to 3 bases, leaving 8 bases not matched to a gene. CDR3 protein: CASSLAWGQEHYEQYF. The CDR3 DNA is TGCGCCAGCAGCTTGGCCTGGGGACAGGAGCACTACGAGCAGTACTTC.

Remarks on this clone: Within the sample, other DNA sequences also encode this same CDR3. The rearrangement links TRBV7-9 to TRBJ1-2, with D perhaps matching TRBD1 (6 bases). The CDR3 runs 14 residues. V gave up 5 bases and J gave up 2 bases, with 12 bases separating them. Per germline, CDR1 SEHNR and CDR2 FQNEAQ (reference sequence). CDR3 nucleotide sequence: TGTGCCAGCAGCGCTTCTGGGACAAACTATGGCTACACCTTC. This sequence encodes CASSASGTNYGYTF. Filled out from reference TRBV7-9 and TRBJ1-2, the complete variable domain reads DTGVSQNPRHKITKRGQNVTFRCDPISEHNRLYWYRQTLGQGPEFLTYFQNEAQLEKSRLLSDRFSAERPKGSFSTLEIQRTEQGDSAMYLCASSASGTNYGYTFGSGTRLTVV.

The J gene is TRBJ2-7, the V gene TRBV7-8; D is possibly TRBD1 (5 bases). Germline values: CDR1 SGHVS, CDR2 FQNEAQ. CDR3 length: 14 residues. Trimming took 6 bases from V and 0 from J, leaving 12 bases between them. For the CDR3, the DNA is TGTGCCAGCAGTCGACAGCCCAGCTCCTACGAGCAGTACTTC. Its translation: CASSRQPSSYEQYF.

This chain uses TRBV2 with TRBJ2-7, with 10 nucleotides matching TRBD1. The CDR3 consists of 12 residues. Trimming removed 5 bases from V and 7 bases from J; junction bases left unmatched: 2. CDR1 is SNHLY and CDR2 is FYNNEI in the germline V gene. The CDR3 sequence is CASSWGQGEQYF. The CDR3 DNA sequence: TGTGCCAGCAGTTGGGGACAGGGGGAGCAGTACTTC.